Presented here are 13 T cell receptor beta chains from one specimen sequenced in a study of T-cell memory formation after mild COVID-19. Each CDR3 protein is one row after TCRdb ran MiXCR on the 5' RACE reads. Of roughly 400,000 distinct CDR3 sequences detected, over 15% appear once; the ten largest clones hold approximately 21%. The specimen was PBMCs or a T cell subset sorted from them (not recorded which). The receptors derive from a man aged 18 to 35 who had mild COVID-19 (a few samples of this study predate the infection). Cell type and time point are not known.

The rearrangement links TRBV7-9 to TRBJ2-1; TRBD1 matches 8 bases. The length of the CDR3 is 15 residues. Trimming took 5 bases from V and 1 from J; bases not matched to a gene: 4. Germline assignment: CDR1 SEHNR and CDR2 FQNEAQ (reference sequence). CDR3 sequence: CASSPDRVSYNEQFF. The DNA of the CDR3 is TGTGCCAGCAGCCCGGACAGGGTATCCTACAATGAGCAGTTCTTC. Full variable domain (rest looked up from reference TRBV7-9 and TRBJ2-1): DTGVSQNPRHKITKRGQNVTFRCDPISEHNRLYWYRQTLGQGPEFLTYFQNEAQLEKSRLLSDRFSAERPKGSFSTLEIQRTEQGDSAMYLCASSPDRVSYNEQFFGPGTRLTVL.

This clonotype turned up a few times. The chain combines TRBV9 with TRBJ2-3; 8 nucleotides match TRBD1. V lost 1 base and J lost 0; bases outside the gene matches: 1. In germline, CDR1 is SGDLS, CDR2 YYNGEE. The CDR3 extends over 15 amino acids. The CDR3 nucleotides read TGTGCCAGCAGCGTACAGGGGGCTAGCACAGATACGCAGTATTTT. Translated, it gives CASSVQGASTDTQYF.

The CDR3 coding sequence is TGTGCCAGCAGCTTTCGGGACTCTGAGCAGTACGTC. Its protein product is CASSFRDSEQYV. The chain combines TRBV11-3 with TRBJ2-7; TRBD2 might be the D (6 bases). Trimming removed 3 bases at V and 7 bases at J, with 10 bases between. The length of the CDR3 is 12 residues. The germline V gene encodes CDR1 SGHNT and CDR2 YENEEA.

The CDR3 coding sequence is TGTGCCAGCACAGGGGGATCCGGCACCGGGGAGCTGTTTTTT. Its protein is CASTGGSGTGELFF. The V gene is TRBV9, the J gene TRBJ2-2; 7 bases are shared with TRBD1. V shed 6 bases, J shed 4 bases, and the junction held 6 bases outside the gene matches. The CDR3 extends over 14 amino acids. Germline V gene lookup returns CDR1 SGDLS and CDR2 YYNGEE. Full variable domain (remainder filled in from reference TRBV9 and TRBJ2-2): DSGVTQTPKHLITATGQRVTLRCSPRSGDLSVYWYQQSLDQGLQFLIQYYNGEERAKGNILERFSAQQFPDLHSELNLSSLELGDSALYFCASTGGSGTGELFFGEGSRLTVL.

The gene calls are TRBV5-4 and TRBJ2-2; no clear D. This CDR3 is built from 15 residues. Germline CDR1 is SGHNT and CDR2 is YYREEE (reference sequence). Trimming cost V 3 bases and J 4 bases, with 13 bases left between them. The CDR3 nucleotides read TGTGCCAGCAGCTCCGGCCAGAAACTCACCGGGGAGCTGTTTTTT. As protein: CASSSGQKLTGELFF.

The chain couples TRBV20-1 to TRBJ2-3; 11 nucleotides line up with TRBD2. The germline V gene has CDR1 DFQATT and CDR2 SNEGSKA (reference sequence). The V and J ends lost 5 bases and 4 bases, in that order; junction bases with no gene match: 2. This CDR3 contains 13 residues. CDR3 sequence (DNA): TGCAGTGCTCAACTAGCGGGGGCAGATACGCAGTATTTT. Its protein is CSAQLAGADTQYF.

Worth noting for this clonotype: A much more abundant neighbour one base away suggests this may be a read error. This chain connects TRBV7-2 to TRBJ2-3, with D possibly TRBD1 on 5 matching bases. Germline CDR1 is SGHTA and CDR2 is FQGNSA. This CDR3 is built from 14 residues. CDR3 nucleotides: TGTGCCAGCAGCTTAGTGACAGCCACATATACGCAGTATTTT. Translating gives CASSLVTATYTQYF.

This clonotype was detected a few times. The chain carries TRBV10-2 and TRBJ2-7, with 10 bases matching TRBD2. The CDR3 totals 13 residues. The V gene's germline CDR1 is WSHSY and CDR2 SAAADI. V shed 8 bases and J 3 bases; nucleotides not matched to a gene: 4. The CDR3 sequence: CASARLAGYEQYF. CDR3 coding DNA: TGCGCCAGCGCCAGACTAGCGGGCTACGAGCAGTACTTC.

This clonotype was seen a handful of times. The chain has TRBV7-2 and TRBJ2-3; 9 nucleotides line up with TRBD1. The CDR3 consists of 16 residues. The germline V gene has CDR1 SGHTA and CDR2 FQGNSA. The ends lost 7 bases at V and 2 bases at J; junction bases unmatched: 10. The chain's CDR3 is CASTVTGGHVTDTQYF. The CDR3 DNA is TGTGCCAGCACCGTAACAGGGGGCCATGTCACAGATACGCAGTATTTT.

This clonotype appeared a few times. J is TRBJ2-7 and V is TRBV5-5; TRBD1 matches at 9 bases. The trim removed 1 base at V and 2 bases at J, leaving 1 base unmatched. The CDR3 is 14 amino acids. Germline values: CDR1 SGHKS, CDR2 YYEKEE (reference sequence). CDR3 sequence (DNA): TGTGCCAGCAGCTTGCGACAGGGGGCCTACGAGCAGTACTTC. Translation gives CASSLRQGAYEQYF.

A few counts support this clonotype. The chain employs TRBV5-1 and TRBJ2-3; maybe TRBD1 (6 bases). The CDR3 spans 15 residues. The germline V gene has CDR1 SGHRS and CDR2 YFSETQ. Trimming stripped 3 bases from V and 6 bases from J, with 17 bases between. CDR3 amino acids: CASSSTLGGTDTQYF. In DNA, the CDR3 is TGCGCCAGCAGCTCGACCCTAGGGGGAACGGATACGCAGTATTTT.

This chain links TRBV4-2 with TRBJ1-1; D is unresolved. V was shortened by 0 bases and J by 10 bases, with 15 bases between the two germline ends. The CDR3 totals 14 residues. The germline gives CDR1 LGHNA, CDR2 YNFKEQ. CDR3 bases: TGTGCCAGCAGCCAAGACTGGTCCTCCCTGGGAGCTTTCTTT. It is translated as CASSQDWSSLGAFF.

V and J are TRBV4-1 and TRBJ1-1, with 7 nucleotides matching TRBD1. The CDR3 spans 14 residues. Germline V gives CDR1 MGHRA, CDR2 YSYEKL. J was trimmed by 7 bases and V by 4 bases; bases with no gene match: 9. The CDR3 bases are TGCGCCAGCAGCCCACGTCTCCGGGACAGTGAAGCTTTCTTT. Protein sequence: CASSPRLRDSEAFF.